This T cell receptor (beta chain) stems from a study of T cell clonality in common variable immunodeficiency. Study-level results: CVID subjects showed higher TCRbeta clonality than healthy controls. Links between repertoire features and CVID complications were heterogeneity-limited.

The CDR3 is made up of 15 amino acids. The germline gives CDR1 SEHNR, CDR2 FQNEAQ (reference sequence). J gave up 4 bases and V 3 bases, and 6 bases lay outside the gene matches. This clone was observed at least ten times. Its antigen is not known. The sequenced fragment ends 3 residues before the CDR3 boundary, so the rest is inferred from the germline J gene. Caucasian heritage predominated among both patients and controls. Libraries were prepared by immunoSEQ multiplex PCR; TCRdb keeps only in-frame clonotypes and omits some of them. This sample comprises some 60,000 clones, none seen once only. Input material: peripheral blood mononuclear cells. The chain employs TRBV7-9 and TRBJ2-3; TRBD2 matches 8 bases. The receptor comes from a person aged 18 to 75 in good health. The CDR3 spells CASSFGGRSADTQYF. The CDR3 DNA, read in part, is TGTGCCAGCAGCTTCGGCGGGAGGTCCGCAGATACG.